The TCR beta chain described here comes from a study of T-cell memory formation after mild COVID-19. For the study at large: TCR clusters showed largely donor specificity.

Study-level findings and limits: Pre-infection memory already had some responding clones, implying cross-reactive memory joined.

Each CDR3 protein is one row after TCRdb ran MiXCR on the 5' RACE reads. The sample has a few hundred thousand distinct CDR3 sequences; about 13% are singletons. Trimming removed 5 bases at V and 9 bases at J, with 12 bases between. CDR1 and CDR2 (germline): LNHDA, SQIVND (reference sequence). The CDR3 runs 12 residues. This clonotype was seen a handful of times. Its antigen is still unknown. The sequence derives from a man between 18 and 29 years old who had mild COVID-19 (a few samples of this study predate the infection). Cell type and time point are not known. The sequenced sample consisted of PBMCs or a T cell subset sorted from them (not recorded which). This chain joins TRBV19 and TRBJ2-3; either TRBD1 or TRBD2 may supply D (5 bases each). CDR3 nucleotides: TGTGCCAGTAGTCGTGAGGGGATGACGCAGTATTTT. Its protein product is CASSREGMTQYF.